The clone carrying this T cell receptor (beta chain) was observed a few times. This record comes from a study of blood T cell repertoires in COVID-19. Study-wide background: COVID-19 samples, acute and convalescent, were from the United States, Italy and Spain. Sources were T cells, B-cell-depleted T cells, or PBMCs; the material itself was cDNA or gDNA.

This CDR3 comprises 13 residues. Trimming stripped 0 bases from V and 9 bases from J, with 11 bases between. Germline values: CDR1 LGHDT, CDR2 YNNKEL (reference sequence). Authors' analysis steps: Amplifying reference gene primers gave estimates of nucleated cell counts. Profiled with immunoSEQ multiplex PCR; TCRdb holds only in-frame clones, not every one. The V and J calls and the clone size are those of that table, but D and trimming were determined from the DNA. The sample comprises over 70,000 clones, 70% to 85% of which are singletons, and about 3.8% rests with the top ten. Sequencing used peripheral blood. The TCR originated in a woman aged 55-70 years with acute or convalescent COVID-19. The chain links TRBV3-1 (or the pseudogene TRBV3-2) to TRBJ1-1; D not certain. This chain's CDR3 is CASSQDDHNKAFF. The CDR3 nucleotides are TGTGCCAGCAGCCAAGATGATCACAACAAAGCTTTCTTT.